The present TCR beta chain was sequenced within a study of blood T cell repertoires in COVID-19. Study at large: Italy, Spain and the United States were the sources of the convalescent and acute COVID-19 samples.

Sequenced by immunoSEQ multiplex PCR; TCRdb stores in-frame clones only, minus some. Of about 190,000 clones listed, about 88% are singletons. Per germline, CDR1 ENHRY and CDR2 SYGVKD. V shed 9 bases, J shed 0 bases, and the junction held 9 bases outside the gene matches. The CDR3 runs to 16 residues. The clonotype originates from a human donor in a cohort sampled during active COVID-19. The sample taken for sequencing was peripheral blood. V is TRBV10-3 and J is TRBJ1-3; 9 bases map to TRBD1. The CDR3 region is CAIRDRVSSSGNTIYF. For the CDR3, the DNA is TGTGCCATAAGGGACAGGGTTTCGTCCTCTGGAAACACCATATATTTT.